The rows below give T cell receptor beta chains drawn from one sample of a study of T cell repertoires in cytomegalovirus infection. TCRdb reprocessed the reads via MiXCR and lists one record per CDR3 protein. The table shows about 60,000 distinct CDR3 sequences, with around 30% occurring only once. No cognate antigen is known for these TCRs. What was sequenced was PBMCs, sequenced either directly or after in vitro stimulation (not recorded which). All receptors derive from a human donor in good health (CMV status not recorded). Some clones in this sample may be carry-over from other donors' samples. CDR3s include the opening cysteine and the closing phenylalanine or tryptophan. The D gene is left open where the match is weak. Clone size is stated in some rows and not others, as once, few, many or a class when expanded.

clone_size,d_call,j_call,v_call,cdr3_nt,cdr3_aa
many,NA,TRBJ2-1,TRBV20-1,TGCAGTGCTAGAGTGCTTGGGACTCTGAATGAGCAGTTCTTC,CSARVLGTLNEQFF
NA,NA,TRBJ1-6,TRBV18,TGTGCCAGCTCCCCCCCATCCTATAATTCACCCCTCCACTTT,CASSPPSYNSPLHF
many,NA,TRBJ2-1,TRBV5-4,TGTGCCAGCAGCTTGGGAGACCAGTCCTACAATGAGCAGTTCTTC,CASSLGDQSYNEQFF
NA,NA,TRBJ2-3,TRBV7-2,TGTGCCAGCAGCTTAGGAGAGATCACAGATACGCAGTATTTT,CASSLGEITDTQYF
few,TRBD2,TRBJ2-3,TRBV19,TGTGCCAGTAGTACCCTAGCGGGAGTTGGCACAGATACGCAGTATTTT,CASSTLAGVGTDTQYF
few,NA,TRBJ2-6,TRBV6-5,TGTGCCAGCAGGGAGAGCTTTGGGGCCAACGTCCTGACTTTC,CASRESFGANVLTF
once,NA,TRBJ2-1,TRBV20-1,TGCAGTGCCGTGGACAGTTACTACAATGAGCAGTTCTTC,CSAVDSYYNEQFF
few,TRBD2,TRBJ2-3,TRBV29-1,TGCAGCGTTGAAGATCTGAGCGGGGAAAGCACAGATACGCAGTATTTT,CSVEDLSGESTDTQYF
NA,NA,TRBJ2-2,TRBV6-2/TRBV6-3,TGTGCCAGCAGTCAACAGGACACCGGGGAGCTGTTTTTT,CASSQQDTGELFF
NA,NA,TRBJ1-2,TRBV20-1,TGCAGTGCTACGGGGAGCAGTGGCTACACCTTC,CSATGSSGYTF
NA,NA,TRBJ2-7,TRBV7-4,TGTGCCAGCAGCCTTACAGGGGAGGGCTACGAGCAGTACTTC,CASSLTGEGYEQYF
NA,NA,TRBJ1-4,TRBV5-4,TGTGCCACCTCACGAGAGGGCGTGGGTTTAAGACTGTTTTTT,CATSREGVGLRLFF
few,TRBD1,TRBJ1-4,TRBV7-9,TGTGCCAGCAGCCAGGACAGGGCGGATGAAAAACTGTTTTTT,CASSQDRADEKLFF
once,NA,TRBJ1-6,TRBV10-3,TGTGCCATCAGTGAAGGCAGAGGGGATAGCTACCACTTT,CAISEGRGDSYHF
few,NA,TRBJ2-3,TRBV20-1,TGCAGTGCTGGTGACGCGAAGGGCCTGAGCACAGATACGCAGTATTTT,CSAGDAKGLSTDTQYF
NA,NA,TRBJ1-2,TRBV5-4,TGTGCCAGCAGCGGGACGGATGACTATGGCTACACCTTC,CASSGTDDYGYTF
NA,TRBD1,TRBJ1-2,TRBV4-1,TGCGCCAGCAGCCAACCCACAGGGGGTGGCTACACCTTC,CASSQPTGGGYTF
NA,NA,TRBJ2-5,TRBV12-3/TRBV12-4,TGTGCCAGCAGTACAAGGGGCGGAGAGACCCAGTACTTC,CASSTRGGETQYF
NA,NA,TRBJ1-6,TRBV7-2,TGTGCCAGCAGCTCGGCAGGCCTACGTGGTTCACCCCTCCACTTT,CASSSAGLRGSPLHF
NA,NA,TRBJ2-1,TRBV29-1,TGCAGCGTTGTAGGGGACAATGAGCAGTTCTTC,CSVVGDNEQFF
few,TRBD2,TRBJ2-1,TRBV5-6,TGTGCCAGCAGCACCCCGGGGGGTAGCCGAGAGCAGTTCTTC,CASSTPGGSREQFF
few,NA,TRBJ1-5,TRBV5-6,TGTGCCAGCAGCCGAATTAATAGCAATCAGCCCCAGCATTTT,CASSRINSNQPQHF
few,NA,TRBJ2-3,TRBV6-6,TGTGCCAGCAGTTACCCTATAAGGACTTCCACAGATACGCAGTATTTT,CASSYPIRTSTDTQYF
NA,NA,TRBJ2-7,TRBV6-8,TGTGCCAGCAGTTACAGCCTCCTGACCTACGAGCAGTACTTC,CASSYSLLTYEQYF
NA,NA,TRBJ1-5,TRBV7-9,TGTGCCAGCAGCTCGGGGGGGGGCGGTCAGCCCCAGCATTTT,CASSSGGGGQPQHF
NA,NA,TRBJ1-6,TRBV10-3,TGTGCCATCAGTCAGGCCCTCGGAACTAATTCACCCCTCCACTTT,CAISQALGTNSPLHF
NA,NA,TRBJ1-1,TRBV9,TGTGCCAGCAGCGTAGACGCCAGCCCGGGGCTCGGAGCTTTCTTT,CASSVDASPGLGAFF
many,TRBD1,TRBJ2-3,TRBV12-3/TRBV12-4,TGTGCCAGCAGTCGATATAGTCCGGGACAGGCGCTCCAGGATACGCAGTATTTT,CASSRYSPGQALQDTQYF
NA,TRBD1,TRBJ1-6,TRBV10-3,TGTGCCATCAGTGAAGGGGACAGGGCACAAGTTTCACCCCTCCACTTT,CAISEGDRAQVSPLHF
few,TRBD2,TRBJ2-3,TRBV4-3,TGCGCCAGCAGCCAAGTATCTAGCGGGAGCGGGGATACGCAGTATTTT,CASSQVSSGSGDTQYF
NA,NA,TRBJ2-7,TRBV6-1,TGTGCCAGCAGGACAATGGACGGCCCCTCCTACGAGCAGTACTTC,CASRTMDGPSYEQYF
NA,NA,TRBJ2-7,TRBV7-9,TGTGCCAGCAGCTTAGAAGGGACACCTCAGTACGAGCAGTACTTC,CASSLEGTPQYEQYF
NA,NA,TRBJ1-2,TRBV9,TGTGCCAGCAGCGTAGGAGGGGCGGATGGCTACACCTTC,CASSVGGADGYTF
NA,NA,TRBJ2-2,TRBV7-2,TGTGCCAGCAGCTTACTAGCGCTCGGGGAGCTGTTTTTT,CASSLLALGELFF
few,TRBD2,TRBJ2-5,TRBV7-2,TGTGCCAGCAGCTTAGCCCCGCCGGGGGCGGGGGGGCGGACCCAGTACTTC,CASSLAPPGAGGRTQYF
once,TRBD1,TRBJ1-1,TRBV12-3/TRBV12-4,TGTGCCAGCAGTTTAGAGATATCTGACAGGGAGGACACTGAAGCTTTCTTT,CASSLEISDREDTEAFF
NA,NA,TRBJ1-1,TRBV20-1,TGCAGTGCTAAAGGCCTCGGACAGACATACACTGAAGCTTTCTTT,CSAKGLGQTYTEAFF
NA,NA,TRBJ1-1,TRBV7-9,TGTGCCAGCAGGTTCATAAAAACTGAAGCTTTCTTT,CASRFIKTEAFF
NA,NA,TRBJ1-4,TRBV7-2,TGTGCCAGCAGCTTAGCAGGGGATAGTGAAAAACTGTTTTTT,CASSLAGDSEKLFF
NA,NA,TRBJ1-4,TRBV28,TGTGCCACAAGGAGGGGTGCTGAAAAACTGTTTTTT,CATRRGAEKLFF
NA,TRBD2,TRBJ2-3,TRBV6-2/TRBV6-3,TGTGCCAGCAGTTCCCCAGCGGGAGGCGGTCGGGATACGCAGTATTTT,CASSSPAGGGRDTQYF
few,NA,TRBJ2-6,TRBV27,TGTGCCAGCAGTTTTGGGTCTGGGGCCAACGTCCTGACTTTC,CASSFGSGANVLTF
many,NA,TRBJ2-7,TRBV7-2,TGTGCCAGCAGGAGGGCCGTGACAGCCGAATACGAGCAGTACTTC,CASRRAVTAEYEQYF
few,TRBD2,TRBJ2-1,TRBV7-9,TGTGCCAGCAGCTCCTACGGACTAGCGGGAGTGGGATCCTACAATGAGCAGTTCTTC,CASSSYGLAGVGSYNEQFF
many,NA,TRBJ2-5,TRBV7-8,TGTGCCAGCAGCTCGGGTGGAGAGACCCAGTACTTC,CASSSGGETQYF
NA,NA,TRBJ1-1,TRBV7-8,TGTGCCAGCAGCCCCCCCCTGTGGGTTTTACGGGACACTGAAGCTTTCTTT,CASSPPLWVLRDTEAFF
NA,NA,TRBJ2-3,TRBV20-1,TGCAGTGCTAGCTCTAGCGCGGCCACAGATACGCAGTATTTT,CSASSSAATDTQYF
few,NA,TRBJ2-3,TRBV12-5,TGTGCTAGTGGTTTGGTACAAGACGGGAGACTCTCTAGCACAGATACGCAGTATTTT,CASGLVQDGRLSSTDTQYF
NA,NA,TRBJ2-3,TRBV19,TGTGCCAGTAGGGGTGGAACATCGAAGGATACGCAGTATTTT,CASRGGTSKDTQYF
NA,NA,TRBJ2-3,TRBV20-1,TGCAGTCCCAGCGGATACACAGATACGCAGTATTTT,CSPSGYTDTQYF
few,NA,TRBJ1-2,TRBV7-9,TGTGCCAGCAGCTTAGCATTGGGGGCTTGGGGCTACACCTTC,CASSLALGAWGYTF
NA,NA,TRBJ2-7,TRBV2,TGTGCCAGCAGGGGGGACGGCTCCTACGAGCAGTACTTC,CASRGDGSYEQYF
many,TRBD2,TRBJ2-7,TRBV12-3/TRBV12-4,TGTGCCAGCACCCTAGTAGCGGGGGCCATCTACGAGCAGTACTTC,CASTLVAGAIYEQYF
many,TRBD2,TRBJ2-7,TRBV4-2,TGTGCCAGCAGCCAAGGGGGCGCGGGGGGGAGCTCCTACGAGCAGTACTTC,CASSQGGAGGSSYEQYF
NA,NA,TRBJ1-1,TRBV12-3/TRBV12-4,TGTGCCAGCAGTTTATCGAGGGTCGCTGAAGCTTTCTTT,CASSLSRVAEAFF
NA,NA,TRBJ2-2,TRBV6-2/TRBV6-3,TGTGCCAGCAGACCAGTTTTTCGATTGTGGACAACGAACACCGGGGAGCTGTTTTTT,CASRPVFRLWTTNTGELFF
NA,TRBD2,TRBJ2-1,TRBV29-1,TGCAGCGTAAGGGCGGGGGCTAGCGGGGGTAATGAGCAGTTCTTC,CSVRAGASGGNEQFF